A single T cell receptor beta chain is shown here with its context. Its antigen is still unknown. The data originate from a study of CXCR3-negative and CXCR3-positive naive CD8 T cells. Overall study: Approximately 140 million TRB reads in total, about 1.5 +/- 0.3 million per library.

The CDR3 runs 14 residues. From germline, CDR1 is SQVTM and CDR2 ANQGSEA. 5' RACE that incorporated UMI labels was used to prepare the TRB cDNA libraries. With the 5' RACE reads reprocessed, TCRdb shows one record per CDR3 protein and no DNA. The sample has about 23,000 distinct CDR3 sequences, and its top ten clones hold around 20%. Study results and limitations: Diversity ran similarly high across both naive subsets but far lower in memory CD8+ cells. The study found that naive CXCR3-negative and CXCR3-positive cells shared TRBV-TRBJ usage, while memory cells differed. Across naive subsets, surface CD5 expression was comparable, and TCR strength was inferred from properties of the TRB CDR3.

The sample comprised memory CD8+ T cells from blood. The chain links TRBV29-1 to TRBJ2-5. This clonotype originated in a human donor in good health. Some clones in this sample may be carry-over from other donors' samples. The CDR3 loop reads CSVEDRTYQETQYF.